The present T cell receptor beta chain was sequenced within a study of OX40 agonist ivuxolimab in advanced cancers. The wider study: Patients took ivuxolimab, an agonistic anti-OX40 (CD134) antibody. Three individuals attained partial responses, comprising one hepatocellular carcinoma case and two cutaneous melanoma cases. Every patient in dose escalation had hepatocellular carcinoma, melanoma, renal cell or head and neck cancer.

The method was immunoSEQ multiplex PCR; TCRdb's version includes in-frame clones alone and lacks a portion of them. The table shows tens of thousands of clones, with about 89% occurring only once. Study-level points and caveats: Clonal expansion was among the lowest in partial responders at 0.1-3.0 mg/kg, especially CD8+.

The germline V gene encodes CDR1 SGHRS and CDR2 YFSETQ. The CDR3 sequence is 16 residues long. The V gene end was trimmed by 5 bases and the J gene end by 1 base; junction bases not matched to a gene: 9. Turning to this clone: Its antigen is not identified.

The sequence was obtained from an adult with an advanced solid tumor such as melanoma, head and neck, liver or kidney cancer. Sequenced here: CD4+ or CD8+ T cells sorted from blood, sampled in a trial of the OX40 agonist ivuxolimab. The gene calls are TRBV5-1 and TRBJ1-1; 9 nucleotides align to TRBD1. The CDR3 loop reads CASRAAPGQGNTEAFF. CDR3 DNA: TGCGCCAGCAGGGCAGCACCGGGACAGGGGAACACTGAAGCTTTCTTT.